This record covers a single TCR beta chain. The antigen remains undetermined. Amplified TCR beta CDR3 regions came from RNA transcripts. First-round RT-PCR of the TCR CDR3 relied on the HTBI primer set. From the multiplex PCR reads, TCRdb called clonotypes with MiXCR, one entry per CDR3 protein. The sample lists 750,000 to 900,000 distinct CDR3 sequences; roughly 40% were seen once. The data originate from a study of T cells in Graves' hyperthyroidism and ophthalmopathy. General study findings and limits: Most clonotypes expanded in thyroid above 0.001 were likewise present in blood.

The CDR3 is 15 amino acids. Trimming shortened V by 4 bases and J by 5 bases, and 16 bases separated the two germline ends. CDR1 is SGHRS, CDR2 YFSETQ, per germline. The V gene is TRBV5-1, the J gene TRBJ1-5, with D perhaps matching TRBD1 (5 bases). The source material was blood. The TCR sequence derives from a young man with Graves' hyperthyroidism. The CDR3, as DNA: TGCGCCAGCAGCCTTGGGGACTCGTCGGATCAGCCCCAGCATTTT. It codes for CASSLGDSSDQPQHF.